This section outlines one T cell receptor beta chain sequence together with its context. The sample comes from a study of beta chain features in type 1 diabetes. The investigators reverse transcribed all of the isolated RNA, so they sequenced expressed TCRB transcripts. Libraries were prepared by immunoSEQ multiplex PCR; TCRdb keeps only in-frame clonotypes and omits some of them. The sample carries tens of thousands of clones, about three fifths recorded once. The sequence was collected from a woman aged 18-29 years in good health. Sequences were obtained from Tregs from blood.

Here the CDR3 DNA reads TGTGCCATCTCAACGGGGGGGCAAGAGACCCAGTACTTC. Translating gives CAISTGGQETQYF. The gene calls are TRBV10-3 and TRBJ2-5; TRBD2 matches 8 bases. The length of the CDR3 is 13 residues. Looked up from germline, CDR1 is ENHRY and CDR2 is SYGVKD. The J segment lost 2 bases and the V segment lost 8 bases, leaving 4 bases of the junction unmatched.